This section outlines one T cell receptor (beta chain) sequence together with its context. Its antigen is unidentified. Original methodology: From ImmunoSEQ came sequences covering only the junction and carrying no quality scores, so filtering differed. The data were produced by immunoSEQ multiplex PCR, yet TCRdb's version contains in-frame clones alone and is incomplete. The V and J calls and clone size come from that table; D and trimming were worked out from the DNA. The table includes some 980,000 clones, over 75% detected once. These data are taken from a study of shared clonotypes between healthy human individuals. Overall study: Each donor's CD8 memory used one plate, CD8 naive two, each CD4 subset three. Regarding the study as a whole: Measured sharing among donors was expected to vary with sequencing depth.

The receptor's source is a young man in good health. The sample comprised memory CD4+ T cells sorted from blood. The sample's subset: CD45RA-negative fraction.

The CDR3 region has the DNA TGTGCCAGCAGTTGGCAGGAGAATACCGGGGAGCTGTTTTTT. It codes for CASSWQENTGELFF. This rearrangement joins TRBV27 to TRBJ2-2; no reliable D call. Germline V CDR1 and CDR2: MNHEY, SMNVEV (reference sequence). Deletions cut 4 bases from V and 5 bases from J, with 11 bases between. The CDR3 is 14 amino acids.